Below, 4 T cell receptor beta chains from the same sample are listed, as sequenced in a study of blood T cell repertoires in COVID-19. Libraries were prepared by immunoSEQ multiplex PCR; TCRdb keeps only in-frame clonotypes and omits some of them. Of 200,000 to 250,000 clones listed, more than 80% are singletons. Sequences were obtained from peripheral blood. The receptors derive from a man aged 25-40 years with COVID-19, enrolled during active disease.

This chain uses TRBV7-9 with TRBJ2-3; 8 bases are a match to TRBD2. V lost 1 base to trimming and J lost 3 bases; unmatched junction nucleotides: 3. The germline CDR1 and CDR2 sequences are SEHNR and FQNEAQ (reference sequence). The CDR3 extends over 15 amino acids. The DNA of the CDR3 is TGTGCCAGCAGCTTAGTAGCGGGATCTACAGATACGCAGTATTTT. Translation gives CASSLVAGSTDTQYF.

This clone has just one count. The chain couples TRBV7-8 to TRBJ1-1; D is undetermined. The CDR3 length is 13 residues. CDR1 and CDR2 (germline): SGHVS, FQNEAQ. Trimming cost V 3 bases and J 1 base, with 6 bases left between them. The CDR3 bases are TGTGCCAGCAGCTTTCAGGCGAACACTGAAGCTTTCTTT. Translating it yields CASSFQANTEAFF.

The gene calls are TRBV5-6 and TRBJ1-5, with D perhaps matching TRBD1 (5 bases). Germline V CDR1 and CDR2: SGHDT, YYEEEE. This CDR3 has 14 amino acids. The ends were cut back, 0 bases at V and 3 bases at J, with 7 bases in the middle. CDR3 region: CASSLVGDNQPQHF. In DNA form, the CDR3 reads TGTGCCAGCAGCTTGGTAGGGGACAATCAGCCCCAGCATTTT.

This clone was observed once. The chain is built from TRBV20-1 and TRBJ2-5; tentative D call: TRBD1 (6 bases). In germline, CDR1 is DFQATT, CDR2 SNEGSKA (reference sequence). The CDR3 sequence is 11 residues long. The CDR3 reads CIAGPHRAQYF. The CDR3 nucleotides are TGCATCGCAGGACCCCACAGGGCCCAGTACTTC.